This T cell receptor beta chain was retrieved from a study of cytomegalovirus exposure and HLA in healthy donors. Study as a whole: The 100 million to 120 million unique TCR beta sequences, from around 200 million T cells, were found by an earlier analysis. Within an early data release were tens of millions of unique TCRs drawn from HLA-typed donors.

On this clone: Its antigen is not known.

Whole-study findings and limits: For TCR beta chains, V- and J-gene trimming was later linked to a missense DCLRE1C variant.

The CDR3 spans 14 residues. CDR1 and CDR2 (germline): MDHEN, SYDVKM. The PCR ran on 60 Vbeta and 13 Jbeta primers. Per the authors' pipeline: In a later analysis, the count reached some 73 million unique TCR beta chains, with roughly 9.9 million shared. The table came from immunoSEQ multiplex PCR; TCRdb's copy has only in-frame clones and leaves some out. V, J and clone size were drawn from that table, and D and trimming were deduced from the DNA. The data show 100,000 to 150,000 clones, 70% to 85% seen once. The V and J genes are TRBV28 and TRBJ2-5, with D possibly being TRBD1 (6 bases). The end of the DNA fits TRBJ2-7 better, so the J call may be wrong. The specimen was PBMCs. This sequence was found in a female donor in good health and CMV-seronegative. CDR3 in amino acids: CASRPRTVSYEQYF. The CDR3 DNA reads TGTGCCAGCAGGCCCAGGACAGTTTCCTACGAGCAGTACTTC.